This TCR beta chain was sequenced for a study of cytomegalovirus exposure and HLA in healthy donors. General observations from the study: Some TCR beta chains (more than 150 of them) were listed as cytomegalovirus-associated. Certain sequence variants were highly shared and formed a cluster, and this cluster was likely a sequencing artifact.

V dropped 3 bases and J dropped 8; count of bases not matched to a gene: 1. Germline CDR1 LGHNA, CDR2 YNFKEQ. The CDR3 extends over 12 amino acids. Though nominally healthy at sampling, donors likely had unrecorded immune exposures. Notes on this clone: Antigen specificity is unknown.

The PCR was carried out with 60 Vbeta primers and 13 Jbeta primers. Assay used: immunoSEQ multiplex PCR; TCRdb lists only in-frame clones, some missing. The data show 110,000 to 150,000 clones, approximately 84% seen once. The chain has TRBV4-2 and TRBJ1-1, with 9 positions matching TRBD1. The source is a woman between 40 and 55 years old in good health and CMV-seronegative. What was sequenced was PBMCs. CDR3 residues: CASSQDRGEAFF. Written as DNA, the CDR3 is TGTGCCAGCAGCCAGGACAGGGGCGAAGCTTTCTTT.